Shown below are 7 T cell receptor beta chains from a single sample sequenced in a study of T-cell reconstitution after alpha-beta-depleted transplantation in children. Molecular barcoding with unique molecular identifiers was used for the TCRbeta library. TCRdb reprocessed the PCR reads via MiXCR and lists one record per CDR3 protein. This table holds around 190,000 distinct CDR3 sequences, approximately 7% found once. Sequencing was performed on PBMCs, taken before TCRalphabeta/CD19-depleted stem cell transplant. The receptor set was obtained from a boy younger than 10 with acute lymphoblastic leukemia, due to receive a stem cell transplant.

Worth noting for this clonotype: A single base separates this from a much larger clone, so it may be a read error. The chain recombines TRBV29-1 with TRBJ2-7; 10 nucleotides match TRBD2. CDR1 and CDR2 from the germline V gene are SQVTM and ANQGSEA. The CDR3 is 16 amino acids. DNA for the CDR3: TGCAGCGTTGAAGGCCTAGCGGGAGAAATCTCCTACGAGCGGTACTTC. It codes for CSVEGLAGEISYERYF.

The chain uses TRBV5-1 and TRBJ2-1; perhaps TRBD1 as D (5 bases). Germline-derived CDR1 and CDR2 are SGHRS and YFSETQ. V lost 4 bases and J 3 bases, leaving 29 bases between the germline ends. CDR3 length: 20 amino acids. The CDR3 loop is CASSQASRSVIAGLYNEQFF. The CDR3 DNA sequence: TGCGCCAGCAGCCAGGCCAGTAGGTCGGTTATTGCAGGGCTCTACAATGAGCAGTTCTTC.

The genes are TRBV3-1 and TRBJ1-2, with 12 bases identical to TRBD1. The length of the CDR3 is 17 residues. Looked up from germline, CDR1 is LGHDT and CDR2 is YNNKEL (reference sequence). After removal of 4 bases from V and 8 bases from J, the junction contained 14 bases not matched to a gene. CDR3 protein: CASSLQGQGATPGGYTF. For the CDR3, the DNA is TGTGCCAGCAGCCTTCAGGGACAGGGGGCTACCCCGGGCGGCTACACCTTC.

This clonotype appeared many times. The J gene is TRBJ2-1, the V gene TRBV6-2 or TRBV6-3; 11 bases are shared with TRBD2. Germline V gene lookup returns CDR1 MNHEY and CDR2 SVGEGT. Trimming removed 5 bases from V and 8 bases from J; junction bases left unmatched: 17. CDR3 length: 18 amino acids. As DNA, the CDR3 is TGTGCCAGCAGTCCCATATCTTTCGGTAGCGGGAGGGCCCATGAGCAGTTCTTC. Encoded protein: CASSPISFGSGRAHEQFF.

The V gene is TRBV6-2 or TRBV6-3, the J gene TRBJ1-5, with 8 bases matching TRBD1. V was pared by 5 bases and J by 5 bases, with 2 bases of the junction left unmatched. Germline V lookup: CDR1 MNHEY, CDR2 SVGEGT. There are 13 residues in the CDR3. The CDR3 spells CASSPTGDQPQHF. The CDR3, as DNA: TGTGCCAGCAGTCCGACAGGGGATCAGCCCCAGCATTTT.

This clonotype was seen a handful of times. The chain employs TRBV20-1 and TRBJ2-7, with D perhaps given as TRBD1 or TRBD2 (6 bases each). The V gene lost 6 bases and the J gene lost 4 bases, with 16 bases spanning the gap. CDR1 and CDR2 (germline): DFQATT, SNEGSKA (reference sequence). This CDR3 is built from 13 residues. The CDR3 DNA reads as TGCAGTGCCTCCGAGGGGGGACTTTACGAGCAGTACTTC. Translating gives CSASEGGLYEQYF.

This clonotype has more than one count but fewer than ten. This chain joins TRBV6-5 and TRBJ1-5; 9 nucleotides align to TRBD1. CDR1 MNHEY and CDR2 SVGAGI come from the germline V gene. The CDR3 extends over 16 amino acids. The trim removed 0 bases at V and 3 bases at J, leaving 3 bases unmatched. The CDR3 DNA is TGTGCCAGCAGTTACTCAGGGACAGGGACCAATCAGCCCCAGCATTTT. Its protein is CASSYSGTGTNQPQHF.